This TCR beta chain was found in a study of shared clonotypes between healthy human individuals (dated by TCRdb to the early 2020s). In the study overall: Three men and two women, aged 18 to 49 years, made up the cohort. Per donor, three plates each were used for CD4 naive and CD4 memory, two for CD8 naive, and one for CD8 memory. Blood TCR repertoires of roughly five healthy adults were deeply sequenced to estimate repertoire size and the extent of clonotype sharing between individuals. Different laboratories and diverse techniques were used to prepare libraries and sequence TCR repertoires, to increase sequencing depth and limit assay-specific biases. Leukapheresis yielded between about 0.9 and 8.9 billion PBMCs per donor.

Notes on this clone: It has no known antigen specificity. No much larger clone exists at a distance of one base, and base qualities are not known.

Germline trimming amounts to 2 bases on V and 2 bases on J, with 4 as the count of junction bases outside the gene matches. Its CDR3 holds 16 amino acids, cysteine through phenylalanine. Only the CDR3 part of the read is kept: 48 bases, read in frame from the first base. The germline V gene specifies SGHRS as CDR1 and YFSETQ as CDR2. Findings and caveats that apply to the study as a whole: Rarefaction of sorted-subset datasets indicated incomplete sequencing despite the large sequencing depth. Across a handful of donors, roughly 5.1% of naive CD4, roughly 3.5% of naive CD8, 2% to 2.5% of memory CD4, and under 0.45% of memory CD8 clonotypes were shared. Pairwise subsampling led to the expectation that sequencing depth would affect the degree of clonotype sharing among donors. Because the study included only a small number of donors, the genetic and exposure-history diversity represented was limited. Larger estimated clonotype richness was generally found for naive subsets than for memory subsets. Sampling was restricted to blood, and TCR repertoires in tissues likely differ from the TCR repertoires found in blood. Clonotypes shared by all four sorted-subset donors showed higher generation probabilities than non-shared clonotypes.

The donors were healthy, HIV-negative adults who had no recently reported acute infections or vaccinations. Every donor was a Caucasian adult residing in Nashville, Tennessee, USA. CD4+ T cells were enriched by magnetic negative selection, after which naive cells were positively selected on CD45RA and the negative fraction was taken as the memory subset. After blood collection by leukapheresis, PBMCs were isolated using Ficoll-Histopaque density gradient centrifugation and then cryopreserved in the vapor phase of liquid nitrogen. Analytical flow cytometry was used to check the purity and quantity of each magnetically sorted T cell population. Genomic DNA was isolated from each sorted fraction and quantified by UV absorbance on a Nanodrop 2000c. Using the deep immunoSEQ assay, TCR CDR3 regions were amplified from genomic DNA by multiplex PCR. Extracted genomic DNA from each cell subset was distributed evenly across all wells of several immunoSEQ 96-well plates, and each plate was treated as a replicate. Each replicate PCR for sorted subsets received about 220 ng genomic DNA, equal to tens of thousands of T cell genomes. Purified libraries were quantified with a Qubit 3.0 fluorometer, sized on a Bioanalyzer 2100, and re-quantified with the KAPA Library Quantification kit. A separate single-read 150-cycle Illumina NextSeq 550 flow cell was used to sequence each immunoSEQ 96-well plate. As for the authors' bioinformatics: The immunoSEQ output contained only junctional sequences without quality scores, so filtering could not match that applied to full-length reads. Sequences were annotated with PyIR, a Python wrapper for IgBLAST v1.9, using IMGT germline references to assign V/J genes and CDR3. Reads were filtered out if the reads had weak V/J assignments (E-value above 1e-6), no CDR3, stop codons, out-of-frame junctions, or ambiguous translated residues. V3J clonotypes were defined as sequences sharing the same inferred V gene, J gene, and CDR3 amino acid sequence. Percentage overlap between repertoires was computed as shared unique clonotypes divided by the size of the smaller repertoire. Richness of each repertoire was evaluated using RTK rarefaction, the Chao1 estimator, and Recon v2.1 estimates of unobserved clonotypes. For all TCRbeta clonotypes obtained by the gDNA method from several donors, generation probabilities were computed with OLGA. TCRdb mirrors the immuneACCESS table, restricted to in-frame sequences. Some clones are absent from its copies; in checked studies, under half trace to an unresolved V gene, and the reason for the others is unknown. Clone size and the V and J calls come from that table; the DNA yielded D and trimming. This sample is represented by millions of clones; about 92% of them were singletons. The ten largest clonotypes hold roughly 0.13% of the sample.

Specimen: naive CD4+ T cells sorted from blood. The cell subset or site label corresponds to: CD45RA+ positively selected. The receptor comes from a man aged 18 to 30 in good health. The chain was built from TRBV5-1 and TRBJ2-3; 11 bases in the junction line up with TRBD2. The nucleotide sequence reads as follows: TGCGCCAGCAGCTTAAGACTAGCGGGACTCACAGATACGCAGTATTTT. The encoded protein is CASSLRLAGLTDTQYF.